This T cell receptor beta chain was sequenced during a study of CD8 T cells in ankylosing spondylitis. Germline V gives CDR1 SGHDN, CDR2 FVKESK. After removal of 5 bases from V and 5 bases from J, the junction contained 5 bases not matched to a gene. CDR3 length: 14 amino acids. A single record per CDR3 protein comes from TCRdb applying MiXCR to the 5' RACE reads. This repertoire shows some 180,000 distinct CDR3 sequences, over 15% found once; its top ten account for 3.5% to 5%. This clonotype was seen many times. This TCR was sampled from a male donor between 5 and 29 years old with ankylosing spondylitis or in good health (not recorded which). The specimen was blood, either unsorted or a sorted T cell fraction (not recorded which). The V and J genes are TRBV14 and TRBJ1-4, with 7 bases that match TRBD1. The CDR3 here is CASSERDSNEKLFF. CDR3 sequence (DNA): TGTGCCAGCAGCGAACGGGACAGCAATGAAAAACTGTTTTTT.